A single TCR beta chain is shown here with its context. Its specificity is not known. The germline V gene encodes CDR1 LGHDT and CDR2 YNNKEL (reference sequence). The CDR3 is 19 residues long. Trimming shortened V by 2 bases and J by 0 bases, and 20 bases separated the two germline ends. Clones were sequenced by immunoSEQ multiplex PCR, and TCRdb holds only the in-frame ones, with some missing. The sample lists approximately 270,000 clones; 90% to 95% were seen once. These data belong to a study of T cell responses to AZD1222 COVID-19 vaccine. Study-wide results and limits: Baseline serology detected seropositivity in only six AZD1222 recipients. Donors skewed white British and female; clonal diversity was possibly underestimated.

The sample here was peripheral blood, taken 28 days after the second AZD1222 dose. This sequence joins TRBV3-1 (or the pseudogene TRBV3-2) and TRBJ2-1, with D perhaps being TRBD1 or TRBD2 (5 bases each). The sequence was obtained from an adult who received the AZD1222 COVID-19 vaccine. CDR3 in DNA: TGTGCCAGCAGCCAATCCCCCCCACTCGGGGACGGCTCCTACAATGAGCAGTTCTTC. Residues: CASSQSPPLGDGSYNEQFF.